Each of the 19 T cell receptor beta chains below was sequenced from the same sample in a study of cytomegalovirus exposure and HLA in healthy donors. PCR involved 60 Vbeta and 13 Jbeta primers. Clones were read by immunoSEQ multiplex PCR, and TCRdb kept only the in-frame ones, dropping some. The sample yields 130,000 to 150,000 clones, 60% to 85% seen once. Sequenced input: PBMCs. The receptors shown here come from a male donor in good health and CMV-seropositive.

This clone has only a few counts. This sequence joins TRBV5-1 and TRBJ2-5, with a weak D call TRBD1 (5 bases). The CDR3 runs to 14 residues. The V gene lost 0 bases and the J gene lost 5 bases, with 11 bases spanning the gap. Germline-derived CDR1 and CDR2 are SGHRS and YFSETQ. CDR3 loop: CASSLGGSGETQYF. CDR3 DNA: TGCGCCAGCAGCTTGGGGGGTTCAGGGGAGACCCAGTACTTC.

The rearrangement links TRBV9 to TRBJ1-5; D possibly corresponds to TRBD1 (5 bases). This CDR3 spans 13 amino acids. Germline assignment: CDR1 SGDLS and CDR2 YYNGEE. V was clipped by 1 base and J by 7 bases, with 9 bases between them. CDR3 sequence: CASSVLGGQPQHF. In DNA, the CDR3 is TGTGCCAGCAGCGTACTGGGGGGACAGCCCCAGCATTTT.

The sample holds one count of this clone. The chain uses TRBV9 and TRBJ2-1; D might be TRBD2 (6 bases). Germline-derived CDR1 and CDR2 are SGDLS and YYNGEE. V dropped 0 bases and J dropped 2 bases, with 12 bases sitting between them. CDR3 length equals 16 residues. This CDR3 is CASSVGGGMAYNEQFF. CDR3 in DNA: TGTGCCAGCAGCGTAGGGGGCGGGATGGCCTACAATGAGCAGTTCTTC.

The count of this clone is one. The rearrangement uses TRBV4-1 and TRBJ1-2, with a possible D match to TRBD1 (5 bases). Between the trimmed V and J ends, which lost 1 base and 4 bases, there was a span of 10 bases. The CDR3 covers 14 residues. CDR1 MGHRA and CDR2 YSYEKL come from the germline V gene. DNA of the CDR3: TGCGCCAGCAGCCAAGGGTTAGGGGCCTATGGCTACACCTTC. Its translation: CASSQGLGAYGYTF.

This sequence joins TRBV4-2 and TRBJ2-2; TRBD2 is a possible D gene (6 bases). V dropped 1 base and J dropped 4 bases, with 13 bases sitting between them. CDR3 length equals 16 residues. The germline gives CDR1 LGHNA, CDR2 YNFKEQ. The DNA of the CDR3 is TGTGCCAGCAGCCAAGTGCGACTAGTCGGCACCGGGGAGCTGTTTTTT. Its protein is CASSQVRLVGTGELFF.

The chain uses TRBV2 and TRBJ1-2; tentatively, D is TRBD1 (6 bases). Trimming cost V 4 bases and J 2 bases, with 11 bases left between them. In germline, CDR1 is SNHLY, CDR2 FYNNEI. The CDR3 is 14 residues long. CDR3 nucleotides: TGTGCCAGCAGTGCGGCAGGGGCAAACTATGGCTACACCTTC. Amino acids: CASSAAGANYGYTF.

The V gene is TRBV7-3, the J gene TRBJ2-1, with 8 bases identical to TRBD2. The trim removed 6 bases at V and 3 bases at J, leaving 19 bases unmatched. The CDR3 has 19 amino acids. Germline V gives CDR1 SGHTA, CDR2 FQGTGA. The CDR3 protein is CASSSSGDNKSQFYNEQFF. CDR3 DNA sequence: TGTGCCAGCAGTAGTAGCGGGGATAATAAGAGCCAATTCTACAATGAGCAGTTCTTC.

CDR3 loop: CASSDGHSGANVLTF. The CDR3 bases are TGTGCCAGCAGTGACGGGCACTCTGGGGCCAACGTCCTGACTTTC. The V call is TRBV6-4, the J call TRBJ2-6; D call uncertain. V was clipped by 2 bases and J by 0 bases, with 5 bases between them. CDR3 length: 15 residues. Germline CDR1 reads MRHNA; CDR2 reads SNTAGT.

The chain has TRBV7-9 and TRBJ2-7; TRBD1 matches at 7 bases. Germline V gives CDR1 SEHNR, CDR2 FQNEAQ (reference sequence). This CDR3 contains 15 residues. V lost 5 bases and J lost 2; bases outside the gene matches: 9. This chain's CDR3 is CASSLDRILTYEQYF. The CDR3 DNA follows: TGTGCCAGCAGCCTGGACAGGATCCTTACCTACGAGCAGTACTTC.

V gene TRBV2 combines with J gene TRBJ2-5; no reliable D call. The closer fit of TRBJ2-7 to the DNA end suggests the J call may be wrong. This CDR3 is built from 11 residues. Per the germline V gene, CDR1 is SNHLY and CDR2 is FYNNEI. The CDR3 nucleotides are TGTGCCAGCAGTGATCGCCACGAGCAGTACTTC. Translated, it gives CASSDRHEQYF.

V is TRBV9 and J is TRBJ2-3, with 8 bases fitting TRBD2. CDR3 length equals 15 residues. The germline gives CDR1 SGDLS, CDR2 YYNGEE. V was pared by 4 bases and J by 5 bases, with 9 bases of the junction left unmatched. CDR3 nucleotides: TGTGCCAGCAGCTCACCGACTAGCGAGGGAGATACGCAGTATTTT. It yields the protein CASSSPTSEGDTQYF.

The rearrangement uses TRBV4-1 and TRBJ2-3; no reliable D call. This CDR3 has 14 residues. The germline V and J ends were trimmed by 3 bases and 2 bases, with 9 bases remaining between them. Germline CDR1 reads MGHRA; CDR2 reads YSYEKL. The CDR3 protein is CASSHPGSTDTQYF. Written as DNA, the CDR3 is TGCGCCAGCAGCCATCCCGGGTCCACAGATACGCAGTATTTT.

This sequence joins TRBV27 and TRBJ2-2, with no clear D. CDR3 size: 17 residues. In germline, CDR1 is MNHEY, CDR2 SMNVEV (reference sequence). The V end lost 5 bases, the J end lost 2 bases, and 18 bases lay between the germline ends. In DNA form, the CDR3 reads TGTGCCAGCAGTCCCAACCCGGGTAAAACCAACACCGGGGAGCTGTTTTTT. This codes for CASSPNPGKTNTGELFF.

The chain employs TRBV13 and TRBJ2-2, with 8 bases matching TRBD2. CDR3 length: 14 amino acids. CDR1 is PRHDT and CDR2 is FYEKMQ in the germline V gene (reference sequence). V was pared by 7 bases and J by 8 bases, with 9 bases of the junction left unmatched. CDR3: CASNIRGGIGELFF. The CDR3 DNA follows: TGTGCCAGCAACATACGGGGGGGCATTGGGGAGCTGTTTTTT.

This clone has a single count. The chain couples TRBV6-5 to TRBJ1-5; TRBD1 might be the D (6 bases). Germline V gene lookup returns CDR1 MNHEY and CDR2 SVGAGI. V lost 0 bases, J lost 0 bases, and 9 bases lay in between. This CDR3 comprises 16 residues. CDR3 residues: CASSYSAGDSNQPQHF. CDR3 DNA sequence: TGTGCCAGCAGTTACTCGGCAGGGGATAGCAATCAGCCCCAGCATTTT.

The chain couples TRBV29-1 to TRBJ2-7; 8 bases are shared with TRBD2. The V gene end was trimmed by 6 bases and the J gene end by 0 bases; junction bases not matched to a gene: 7. The CDR3 length is 14 residues. Germline values: CDR1 SQVTM, CDR2 ANQGSEA. This CDR3 is CSVTGTSGSYEQYF. In DNA, the CDR3 is TGCAGCGTGACCGGGACTAGTGGCTCCTACGAGCAGTACTTC.

This chain joins TRBV6-1 and TRBJ1-6; 7 positions agree with TRBD1. This CDR3 is built from 16 residues. Germline assignment: CDR1 MNHNS and CDR2 SASEGT. The trim removed 1 base at V and 8 bases at J, leaving 8 bases unmatched. The CDR3 reads CASSEVGGQKDSPLHF. The CDR3 DNA follows: TGTGCCAGCAGTGAAGTAGGGGGACAGAAAGATTCACCCCTCCACTTT.

The J gene is TRBJ2-2, the V gene TRBV4-1, with a weak D call TRBD1 (7 bases). Germline assignment: CDR1 MGHRA and CDR2 YSYEKL. The CDR3 length is 15 residues. V was pared by 11 bases and J by 0 bases, with 16 bases between. CDR3 amino acids: CAAGYRGSNTGELFF. For the CDR3, the DNA is TGCGCCGCGGGGTACAGGGGTTCGAACACCGGGGAGCTGTTTTTT.

The gene calls are TRBV7-9 and TRBJ1-1; possibly TRBD1 for D (5 bases). Looked up from germline, CDR1 is SEHNR and CDR2 is FQNEAQ (reference sequence). Trimming left V 1 base short and J 1 base short, with 19 bases between. This CDR3 is built from 18 residues. This CDR3 is CASSLVGTLEGWNTEAFF. CDR3 nucleotides: TGTGCCAGCAGCTTAGTGGGGACTCTCGAAGGGTGGAACACTGAAGCTTTCTTT.